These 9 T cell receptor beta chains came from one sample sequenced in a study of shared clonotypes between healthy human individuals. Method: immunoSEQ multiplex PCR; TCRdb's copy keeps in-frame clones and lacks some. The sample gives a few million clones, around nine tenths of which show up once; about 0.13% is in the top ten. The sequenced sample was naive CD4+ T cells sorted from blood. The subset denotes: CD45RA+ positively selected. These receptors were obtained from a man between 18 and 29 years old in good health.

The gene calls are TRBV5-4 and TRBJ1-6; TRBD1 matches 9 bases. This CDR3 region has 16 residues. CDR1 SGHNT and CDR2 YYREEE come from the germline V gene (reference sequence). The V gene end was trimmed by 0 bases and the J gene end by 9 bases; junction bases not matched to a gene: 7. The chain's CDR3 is CASSLGEGTGISPLHF. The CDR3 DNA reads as TGTGCCAGCAGCTTGGGGGAGGGGACAGGGATTTCACCCCTCCACTTT.

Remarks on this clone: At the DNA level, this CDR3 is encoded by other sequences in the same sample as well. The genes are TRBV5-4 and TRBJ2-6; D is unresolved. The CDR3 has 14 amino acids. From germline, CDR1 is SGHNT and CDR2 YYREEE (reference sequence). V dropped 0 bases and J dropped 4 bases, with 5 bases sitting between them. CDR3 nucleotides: TGTGCCAGCAGCTTGGAGAGCGGGGCCAACGTCCTGACTTTC. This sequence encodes CASSLESGANVLTF.

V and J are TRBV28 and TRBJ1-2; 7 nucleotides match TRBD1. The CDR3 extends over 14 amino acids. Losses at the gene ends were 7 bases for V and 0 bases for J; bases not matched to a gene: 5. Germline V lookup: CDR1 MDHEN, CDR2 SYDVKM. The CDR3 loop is CASNRQGANYGYTF. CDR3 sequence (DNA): TGTGCCAGCAATAGGCAGGGGGCTAACTATGGCTACACCTTC.

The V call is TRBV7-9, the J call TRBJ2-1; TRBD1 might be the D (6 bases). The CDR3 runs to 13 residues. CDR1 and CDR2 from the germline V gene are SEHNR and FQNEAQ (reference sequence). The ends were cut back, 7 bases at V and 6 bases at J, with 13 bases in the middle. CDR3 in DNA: TGTGCCAGCATTGGGGGCGCTCGCAATGAGCAGTTCTTC. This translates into CASIGGARNEQFF. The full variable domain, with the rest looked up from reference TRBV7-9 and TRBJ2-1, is DTGVSQNPRHKITKRGQNVTFRCDPISEHNRLYWYRQTLGQGPEFLTYFQNEAQLEKSRLLSDRFSAERPKGSFSTLEIQRTEQGDSAMYLCASIGGARNEQFFGPGTRLTVL.

The CDR3 DNA is TGTGCCAGTAGTATCTTCAGGGGTAGCACTGAAGCTTTCTTT. Translation gives CASSIFRGSTEAFF. This chain joins TRBV19 and TRBJ1-1, with D perhaps matching TRBD1 (6 bases). Germline assignment: CDR1 LNHDA and CDR2 SQIVND (reference sequence). The CDR3 sequence is 14 residues long. Trimming stripped 3 bases from V and 4 bases from J, with 12 bases between.

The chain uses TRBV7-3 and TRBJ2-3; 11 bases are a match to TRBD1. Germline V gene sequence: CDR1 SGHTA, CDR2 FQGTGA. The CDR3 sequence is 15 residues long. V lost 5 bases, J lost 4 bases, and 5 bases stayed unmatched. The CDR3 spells CASSPGTGGPDTQYF. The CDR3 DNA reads TGTGCCAGCAGCCCCGGGACAGGGGGTCCAGATACGCAGTATTTT.

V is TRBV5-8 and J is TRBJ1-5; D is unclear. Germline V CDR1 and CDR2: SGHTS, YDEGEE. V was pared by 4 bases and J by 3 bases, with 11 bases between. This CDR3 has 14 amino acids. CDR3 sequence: CASSKRANNQPQHF. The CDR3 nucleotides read TGTGCCAGCAGCAAGCGGGCGAACAATCAGCCCCAGCATTTT. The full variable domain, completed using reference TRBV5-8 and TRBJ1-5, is EAGVTQSPTHLIKTRGQQATLRCSPISGHTSVYWYQQALGLGLQFLLWYDEGEERNRGNFPPRFSGRQFPNYSSELNVNALELEDSALYLCASSKRANNQPQHFGDGTRLSIL.

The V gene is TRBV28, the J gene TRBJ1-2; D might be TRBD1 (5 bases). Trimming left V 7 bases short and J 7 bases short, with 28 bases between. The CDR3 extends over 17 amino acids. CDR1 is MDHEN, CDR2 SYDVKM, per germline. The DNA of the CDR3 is TGTGCCAGCAATGGGGAAGGGGCTATTTCCGCCCGGGGTGGCTACACCTTC. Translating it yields CASNGEGAISARGGYTF.

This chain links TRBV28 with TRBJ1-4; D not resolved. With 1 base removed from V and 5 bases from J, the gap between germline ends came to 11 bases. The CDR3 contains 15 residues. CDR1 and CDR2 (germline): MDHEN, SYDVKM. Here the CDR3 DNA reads TGTGCCAGCAGTTTATTCTGGGAGGCGAATGAAAAACTGTTTTTT. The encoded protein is CASSLFWEANEKLFF. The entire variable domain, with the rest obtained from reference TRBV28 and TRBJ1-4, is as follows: DVKVTQSSRYLVKRTGEKVFLECVQDMDHENMFWYRQDPGLGLRLIYFSYDVKMKEKGDIPEGYSVSREKKERFSLILESASTNQTSMYLCASSLFWEANEKLFFGSGTQLSVL.